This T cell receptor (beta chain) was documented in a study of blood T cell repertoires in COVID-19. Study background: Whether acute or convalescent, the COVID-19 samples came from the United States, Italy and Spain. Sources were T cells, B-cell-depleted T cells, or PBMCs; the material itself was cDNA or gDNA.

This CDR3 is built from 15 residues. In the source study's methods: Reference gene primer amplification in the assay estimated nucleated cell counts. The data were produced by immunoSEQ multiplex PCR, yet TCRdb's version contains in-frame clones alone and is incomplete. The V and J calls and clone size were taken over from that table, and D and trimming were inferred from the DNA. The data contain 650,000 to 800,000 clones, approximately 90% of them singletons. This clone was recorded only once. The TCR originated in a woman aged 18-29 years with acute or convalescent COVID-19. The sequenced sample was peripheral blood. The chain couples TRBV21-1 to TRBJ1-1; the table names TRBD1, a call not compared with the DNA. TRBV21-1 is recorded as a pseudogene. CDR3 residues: CASSKVWQGNTEAFF. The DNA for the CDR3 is TGTGCCAGCAGCAAAGTCTGGCAGGGCAACACTGAAGCTTTCTTT.